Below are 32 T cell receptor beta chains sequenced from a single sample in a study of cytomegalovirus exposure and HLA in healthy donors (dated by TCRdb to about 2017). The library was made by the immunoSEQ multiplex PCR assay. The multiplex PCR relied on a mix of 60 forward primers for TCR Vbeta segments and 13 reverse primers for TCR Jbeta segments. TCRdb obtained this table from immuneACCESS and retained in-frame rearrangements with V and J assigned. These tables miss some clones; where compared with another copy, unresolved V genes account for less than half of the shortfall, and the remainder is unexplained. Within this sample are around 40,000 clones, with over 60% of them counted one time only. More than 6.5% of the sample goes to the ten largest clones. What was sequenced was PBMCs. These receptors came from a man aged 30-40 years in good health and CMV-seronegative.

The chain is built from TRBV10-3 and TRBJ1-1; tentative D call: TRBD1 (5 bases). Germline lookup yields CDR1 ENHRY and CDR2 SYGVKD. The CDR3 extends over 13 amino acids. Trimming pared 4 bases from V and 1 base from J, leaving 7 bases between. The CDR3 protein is CAISGGGNTEAFF. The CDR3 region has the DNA TGTGCCATCAGTGGGGGCGGGAACACTGAAGCTTTCTTT.

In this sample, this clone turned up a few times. The CDR3 reads CASSRTRSDTQYF. DNA of the CDR3: TGTGCCAGCAGTAGGACTCGATCAGATACGCAGTATTTT. The rearrangement uses TRBV6-5 and TRBJ2-3; the D gene is possibly TRBD2 (5 bases). Per germline, CDR1 MNHEY and CDR2 SVGAGI. V lost 5 bases to trimming and J lost 4 bases, with 10 bases between them. CDR3 length equals 13 residues.

In nucleotides, the CDR3 is TGCGCCAGCAGCCAACCAACCGGGAAGGGACTAGCGGGAGTAGGAAGTTACAATGAGCAGTTCTTC. Amino acid sequence: CASSQPTGKGLAGVGSYNEQFF. V is TRBV4-1 and J is TRBJ2-1; 14 bases fit TRBD2. The germline CDR1 and CDR2 sequences are MGHRA and YSYEKL. With V trimmed by 2 bases and J by 4 bases, 19 bases remained unmatched. The CDR3 spans 22 residues.

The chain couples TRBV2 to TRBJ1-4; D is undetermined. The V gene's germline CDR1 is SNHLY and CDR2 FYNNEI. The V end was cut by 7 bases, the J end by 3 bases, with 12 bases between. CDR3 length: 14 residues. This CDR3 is CASTKLTSNEKLFF. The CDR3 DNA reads TGTGCCAGCACCAAACTGACTTCTAATGAAAAACTGTTTTTT.

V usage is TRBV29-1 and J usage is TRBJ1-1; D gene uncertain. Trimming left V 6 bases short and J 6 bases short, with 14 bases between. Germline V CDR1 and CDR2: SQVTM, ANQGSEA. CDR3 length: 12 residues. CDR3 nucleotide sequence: TGCAGCGTAACAGAATCCGGGGCTGAAGCTTTCTTT. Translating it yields CSVTESGAEAFF.

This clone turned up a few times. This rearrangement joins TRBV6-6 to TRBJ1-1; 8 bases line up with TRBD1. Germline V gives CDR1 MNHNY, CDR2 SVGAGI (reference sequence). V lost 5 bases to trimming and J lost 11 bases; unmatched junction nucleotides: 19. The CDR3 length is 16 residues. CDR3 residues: CASSTKTGTGSWVAFF. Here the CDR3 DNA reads TGTGCCAGCAGTACGAAGACCGGGACAGGAAGCTGGGTGGCTTTCTTT.

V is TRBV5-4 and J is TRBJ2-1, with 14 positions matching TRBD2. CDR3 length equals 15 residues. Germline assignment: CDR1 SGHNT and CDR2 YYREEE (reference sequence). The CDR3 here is CATRGRGTSGRQEFF. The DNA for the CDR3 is TGTGCTACTCGCGGAAGAGGGACTAGCGGGAGACAGGAGTTCTTC. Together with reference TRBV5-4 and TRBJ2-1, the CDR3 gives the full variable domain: ETGVTQSPTHLIKTRGQQVTLRCSSQSGHNTVSWYQQALGQGPQFIFQYYREEENGRGNFPPRFSGLQFPNYSSELNVNALELDDSALYLCATRGRGTSGRQEFFGPGTRLTVL.

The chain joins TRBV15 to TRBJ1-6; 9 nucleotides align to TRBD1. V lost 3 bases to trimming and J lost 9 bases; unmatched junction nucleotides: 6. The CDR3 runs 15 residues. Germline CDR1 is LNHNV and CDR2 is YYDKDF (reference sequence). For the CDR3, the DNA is TGTGCCACCAGCAGGGACAGGGGCGGCAGTTCACCCCTCCACTTT. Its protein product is CATSRDRGGSSPLHF.

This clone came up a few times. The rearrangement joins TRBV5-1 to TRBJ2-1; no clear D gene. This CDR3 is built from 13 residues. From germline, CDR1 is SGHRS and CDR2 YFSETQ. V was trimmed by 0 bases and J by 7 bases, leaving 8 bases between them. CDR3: CASSLGSGNEQFF. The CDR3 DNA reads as TGCGCCAGCAGCTTGGGCTCAGGTAATGAGCAGTTCTTC. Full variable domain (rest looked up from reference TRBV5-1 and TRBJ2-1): KAGVTQTPRYLIKTRGQQVTLSCSPISGHRSVSWYQQTPGQGLQFLFEYFSETQRNKGNFPGRFSGRQFSNSRSEMNVSTLELGDSALYLCASSLGSGNEQFFGPGTRLTVL.

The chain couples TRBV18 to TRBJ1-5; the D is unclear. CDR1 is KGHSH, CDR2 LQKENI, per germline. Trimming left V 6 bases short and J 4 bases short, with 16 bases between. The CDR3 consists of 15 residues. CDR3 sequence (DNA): TGTGCCAGCTCCACCCGGAGGGATTTAAATCAGCCCCAGCATTTT. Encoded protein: CASSTRRDLNQPQHF.

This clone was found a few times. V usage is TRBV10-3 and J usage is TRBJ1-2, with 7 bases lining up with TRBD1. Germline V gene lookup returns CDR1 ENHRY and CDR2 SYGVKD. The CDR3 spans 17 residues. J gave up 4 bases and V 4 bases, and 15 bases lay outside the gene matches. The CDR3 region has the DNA TGTGCCATCAGTGCACCGGGGACAGCCCAACTGTTCTATGGCTACACCTTC. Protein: CAISAPGTAQLFYGYTF.

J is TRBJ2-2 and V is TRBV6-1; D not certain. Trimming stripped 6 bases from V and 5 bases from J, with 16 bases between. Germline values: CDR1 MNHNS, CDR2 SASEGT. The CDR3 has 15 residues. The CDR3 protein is CASSMGRLSTGELFF. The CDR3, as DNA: TGTGCCAGCAGCATGGGCCGCCTCAGTACCGGGGAGCTGTTTTTT.

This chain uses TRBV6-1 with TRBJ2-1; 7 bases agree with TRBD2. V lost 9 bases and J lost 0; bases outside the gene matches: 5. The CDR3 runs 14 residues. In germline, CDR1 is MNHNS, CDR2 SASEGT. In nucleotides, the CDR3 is TGTGCCAGTCTGGAGCGGGGCTCCTACAATGAGCAGTTCTTC. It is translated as CASLERGSYNEQFF.

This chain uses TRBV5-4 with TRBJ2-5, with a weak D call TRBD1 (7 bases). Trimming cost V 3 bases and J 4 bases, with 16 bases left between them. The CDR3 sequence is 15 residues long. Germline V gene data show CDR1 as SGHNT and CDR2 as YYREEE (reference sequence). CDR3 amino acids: CASSSRRQGGETQYF. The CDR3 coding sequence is TGTGCCAGCAGCTCACGACGACAGGGAGGAGAGACCCAGTACTTC. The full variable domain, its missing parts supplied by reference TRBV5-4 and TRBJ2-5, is ETGVTQSPTHLIKTRGQQVTLRCSSQSGHNTVSWYQQALGQGPQFIFQYYREEENGRGNFPPRFSGLQFPNYSSELNVNALELDDSALYLCASSSRRQGGETQYFGPGTRLLVL.

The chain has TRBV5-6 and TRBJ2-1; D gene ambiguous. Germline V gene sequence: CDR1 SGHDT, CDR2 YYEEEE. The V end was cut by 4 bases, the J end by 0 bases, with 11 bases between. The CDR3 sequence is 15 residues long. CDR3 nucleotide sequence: TGTGCCAGCAGCCCCAGGCCGATCTCCTACAATGAGCAGTTCTTC. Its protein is CASSPRPISYNEQFF.

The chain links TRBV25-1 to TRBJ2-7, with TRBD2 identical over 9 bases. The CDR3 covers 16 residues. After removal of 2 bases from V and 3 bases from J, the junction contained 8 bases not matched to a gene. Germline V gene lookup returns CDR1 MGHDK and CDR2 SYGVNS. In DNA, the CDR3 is TGTGCCAGCAGTGAAGTCCTAGCGGGGACCGTCTACGAGCAGTACTTC. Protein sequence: CASSEVLAGTVYEQYF.

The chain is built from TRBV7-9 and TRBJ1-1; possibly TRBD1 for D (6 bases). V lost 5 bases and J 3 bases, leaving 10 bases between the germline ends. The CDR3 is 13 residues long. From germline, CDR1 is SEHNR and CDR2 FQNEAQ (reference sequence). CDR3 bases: TGTGCCAGCAGCCAAAGACAGGACACTGAAGCTTTCTTT. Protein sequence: CASSQRQDTEAFF.

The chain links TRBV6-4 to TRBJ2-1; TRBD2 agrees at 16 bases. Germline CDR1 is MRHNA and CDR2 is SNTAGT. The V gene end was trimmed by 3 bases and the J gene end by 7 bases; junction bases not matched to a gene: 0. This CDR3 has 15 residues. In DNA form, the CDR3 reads TGTGCCAGCAGTGAGGGACTAGCGGGAGGGAATGAGCAGTTCTTC. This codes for CASSEGLAGGNEQFF.

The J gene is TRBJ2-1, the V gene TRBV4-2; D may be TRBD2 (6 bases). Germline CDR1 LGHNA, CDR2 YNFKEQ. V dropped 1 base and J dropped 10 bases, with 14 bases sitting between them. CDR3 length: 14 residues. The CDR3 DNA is TGTGCCAGCAGCCAAGTTTCAGGGCGGGGCGAGCAGTTCTTC. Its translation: CASSQVSGRGEQFF.

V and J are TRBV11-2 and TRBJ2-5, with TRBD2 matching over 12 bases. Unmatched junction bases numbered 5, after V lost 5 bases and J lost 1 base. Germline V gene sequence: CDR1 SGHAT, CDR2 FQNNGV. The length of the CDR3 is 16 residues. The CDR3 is CASSLRTSGVQETQYF. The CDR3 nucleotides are TGTGCCAGCAGCCTTAGGACTAGCGGGGTCCAAGAGACCCAGTACTTC. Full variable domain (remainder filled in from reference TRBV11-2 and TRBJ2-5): EAGVAQSPRYKIIEKRQSVAFWCNPISGHATLYWYQQILGQGPKLLIQFQNNGVVDDSQLPKDRFSAERLKGVDSTLKIQPAKLEDSAVYLCASSLRTSGVQETQYFGPGTRLLVL.

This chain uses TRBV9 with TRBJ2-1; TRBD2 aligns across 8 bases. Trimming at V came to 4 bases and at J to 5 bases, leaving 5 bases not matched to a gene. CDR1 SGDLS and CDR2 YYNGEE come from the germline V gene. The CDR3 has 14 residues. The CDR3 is CASSISGNDNEQFF. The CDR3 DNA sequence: TGTGCCAGCAGCATTAGCGGGAACGACAATGAGCAGTTCTTC.

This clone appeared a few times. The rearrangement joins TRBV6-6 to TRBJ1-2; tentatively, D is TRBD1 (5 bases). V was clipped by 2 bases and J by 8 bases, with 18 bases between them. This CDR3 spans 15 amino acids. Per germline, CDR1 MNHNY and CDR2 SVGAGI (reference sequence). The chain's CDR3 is CASSYVPGSMWGYTF. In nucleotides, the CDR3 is TGTGCCAGCAGTTACGTCCCAGGGTCGATGTGGGGCTACACCTTC.

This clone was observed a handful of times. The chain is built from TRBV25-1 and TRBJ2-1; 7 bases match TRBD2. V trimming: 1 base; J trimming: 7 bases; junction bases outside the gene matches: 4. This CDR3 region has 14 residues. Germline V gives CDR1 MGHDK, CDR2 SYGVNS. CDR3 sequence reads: CASSEFGTKNEQFF. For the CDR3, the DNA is TGTGCCAGCAGTGAATTCGGGACTAAAAATGAGCAGTTCTTC.

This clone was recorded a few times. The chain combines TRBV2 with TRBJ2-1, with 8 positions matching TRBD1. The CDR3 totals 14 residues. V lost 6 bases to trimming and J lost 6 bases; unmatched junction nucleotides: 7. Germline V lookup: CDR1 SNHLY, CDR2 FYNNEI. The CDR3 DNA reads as TGTGCCAGCAGGGACCTAACAGGGGGCAATGAGCAGTTCTTC. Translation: CASRDLTGGNEQFF.

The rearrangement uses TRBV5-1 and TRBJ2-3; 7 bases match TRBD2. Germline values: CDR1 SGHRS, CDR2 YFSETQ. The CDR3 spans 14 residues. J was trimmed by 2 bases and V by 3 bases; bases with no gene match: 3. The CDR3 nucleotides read TGCGCCAGCAGCTGGGGACTATTCACAGATACGCAGTATTTT. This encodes CASSWGLFTDTQYF.

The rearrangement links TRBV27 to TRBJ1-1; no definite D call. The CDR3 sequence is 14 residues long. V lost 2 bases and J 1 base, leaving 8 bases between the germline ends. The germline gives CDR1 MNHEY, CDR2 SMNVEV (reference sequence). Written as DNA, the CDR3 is TGTGCCAGCAGTTTAGCAGGAACGAACACTGAAGCTTTCTTT. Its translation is CASSLAGTNTEAFF.

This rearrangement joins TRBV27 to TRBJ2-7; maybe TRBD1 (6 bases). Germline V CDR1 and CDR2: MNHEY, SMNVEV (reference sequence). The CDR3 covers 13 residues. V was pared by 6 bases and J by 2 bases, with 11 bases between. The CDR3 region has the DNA TGTGCCAGCAGAGCACAGGGAGCCTACGAGCAGTACTTC. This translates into CASRAQGAYEQYF.

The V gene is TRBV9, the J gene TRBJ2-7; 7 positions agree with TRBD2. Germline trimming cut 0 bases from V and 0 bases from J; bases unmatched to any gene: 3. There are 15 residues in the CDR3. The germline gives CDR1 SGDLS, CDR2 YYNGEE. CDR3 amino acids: CASSVGPSGSYEQYF. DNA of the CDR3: TGTGCCAGCAGCGTAGGTCCTAGCGGCTCCTACGAGCAGTACTTC. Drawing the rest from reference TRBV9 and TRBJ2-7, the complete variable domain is DSGVTQTPKHLITATGQRVTLRCSPRSGDLSVYWYQQSLDQGLQFLIQYYNGEERAKGNILERFSAQQFPDLHSELNLSSLELGDSALYFCASSVGPSGSYEQYFGPGTRLTVT.

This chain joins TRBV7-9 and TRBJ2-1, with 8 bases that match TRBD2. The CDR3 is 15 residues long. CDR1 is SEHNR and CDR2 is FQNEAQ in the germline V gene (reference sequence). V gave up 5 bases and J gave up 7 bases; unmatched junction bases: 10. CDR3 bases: TGTGCCAGCAGCCTTAGCGGGAACTTACCAAATGAGCAGTTCTTC. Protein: CASSLSGNLPNEQFF.

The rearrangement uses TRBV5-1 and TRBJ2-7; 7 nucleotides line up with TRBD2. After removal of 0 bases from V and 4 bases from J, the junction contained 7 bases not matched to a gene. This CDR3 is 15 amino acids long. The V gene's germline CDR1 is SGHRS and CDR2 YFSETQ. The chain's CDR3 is CASSLGVGGFYEQYF. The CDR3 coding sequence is TGCGCCAGCAGCTTGGGTGTCGGGGGGTTTTACGAGCAGTACTTC.

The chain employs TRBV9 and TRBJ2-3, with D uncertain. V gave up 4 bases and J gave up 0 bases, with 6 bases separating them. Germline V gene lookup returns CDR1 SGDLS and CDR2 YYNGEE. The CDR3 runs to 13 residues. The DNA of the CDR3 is TGTGCCAGCAGCATAACTAGCACAGATACGCAGTATTTT. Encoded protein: CASSITSTDTQYF.

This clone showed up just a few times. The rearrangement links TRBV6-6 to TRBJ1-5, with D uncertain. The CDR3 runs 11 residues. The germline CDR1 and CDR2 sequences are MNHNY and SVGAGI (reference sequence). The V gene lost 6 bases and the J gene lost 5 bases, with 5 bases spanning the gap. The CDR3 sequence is CASSRDQPQHF. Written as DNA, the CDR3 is TGTGCCAGCAGCCGAGATCAGCCCCAGCATTTT.